One TCR beta chain is described in this entry. This clonotype turned up a few times. Its antigen is still unknown. No much larger clone exists at a distance of one base, and base qualities are not known. The data are from a study of CD8 T cells in ankylosing spondylitis listed by TCRdb under 2017. Broadly, across the study: The study set out to find disease-linked TCR variants by profiling T cell receptor beta repertoires in ankylosing spondylitis patients and healthy donors. The full study cohort comprised around 25 ankylosing spondylitis patients and approximately 100 healthy donors. Peripheral blood was sampled, and synovial fluid was also collected from ankylosing spondylitis patients.

Reads for this sample came from an Illumina HiSeq 2500. Quantitative 5'-RACE with molecular barcodes was used to prepare TCR beta libraries. Regarding the original processing steps: To identify disease-linked TCR variants, a new computational method was used, one built on a probabilistic model of VDJ rearrangement. Through fastp at Q25 and MiXCR, TCRdb rebuilt clones from the public reads, retaining in-frame beta chains. A single entry per CDR3 protein holds the most common genes and DNA from its merged rows. The V and J calls reflect TCRdb's pipeline rather than the authors' work. In all, the sample holds over 700,000 distinct CDR3 sequences, and roughly 19% of those were seen once. The ten largest account for about 20% of the sample. The investigation overall reported the following: In peripheral blood, the disease-linked clones were found at relatively low frequencies and had a CD8+ phenotype. Blood from ankylosing spondylitis patients appeared to be characterized by a TCR beta motif made up of several highly homologous amino acid variants. Some motif variants were previously reported in synovial fluid and blood of reactive arthritis patients, suggesting common disease-initiation mechanisms. According to the report, matched synovial fluid samples from ankylosing spondylitis patients were significantly enriched for the disease-linked clones.

The sequence derives from a male donor with ankylosing spondylitis. The material sequenced was blood, either unsorted or a sorted T cell fraction (not recorded which).

The CDR3 region: CSAPSPGLGNTEAFF. The DNA sequence follows: TGCAGTGCACCTTCCCCTGGCCTGGGGAACACTGAAGCTTTCTTT. This receptor chain uses TRBV20-1 and TRBJ1-1; the D gene is not confidently resolved. From the cysteine up to the phenylalanine, the CDR3 has a length of 15 residues. Solely the CDR3 DNA is kept, with 45 bases framed from the first base. CDR1 and CDR2 are read off the germline V gene (reference sequence) as DFQATT and SNEGSKA. Trimming takes 6 bases from V and 1 base from J, and the germline ends sit 18 bases apart.